Listed below are T cell receptor beta chains from one sample, sequenced in a study of T cells in Graves' hyperthyroidism and ophthalmopathy. TCRdb independently ran MiXCR on the multiplex PCR reads; one entry per CDR3 protein. In the table there are some 200,000 distinct CDR3 sequences, less than 20% of which are singletons. Material: blood. These receptors were taken from a woman between 50 and 59 years old with Graves' hyperthyroidism. Each CDR3 is given without its conserved first and last residue.

j_gene,v_gene,CDR3aa
TRBJ2-7,TRBV29-1,SALTTGEQY
TRBJ2-5,TRBV5-1,ASSLGGSGIQETQY
TRBJ2-3,TRBV20-1,SSRGAAQY
TRBJ2-1,TRBV11-2,ASSLSGRRNEQF
TRBJ1-2,TRBV20-1,SARDPGQLNYGYT
TRBJ1-1,TRBV19,ASTTGGLVAEAF
TRBJ2-1,TRBV18,ASSPQEWVALAGGRGEQF
TRBJ1-1,TRBV24-1,ATSDLRRDREFSTEAF
TRBJ1-1,TRBV19,ASSKRQLNTEAF
TRBJ2-7,TRBV20-1,SARDTSGYEQY
TRBJ2-1,TRBV4-2,ASSQDGGTSYNEQF
TRBJ2-1,TRBV20-1,SASSPLTYNEQF
TRBJ2-6,TRBV14,ASSQERKAFWANVLT
TRBJ2-3,TRBV20-1,SARAGRSSTDTQY
TRBJ1-2,TRBV28,ASSLQGAIYGYT
TRBJ2-3,TRBV29-1,SVEKNGLAGGPGSTDTQY
TRBJ2-2,TRBV6-1,ASSLTWQVFTGELF
TRBJ1-2,TRBV5-1,ASSLATGGNGYS
TRBJ2-7,TRBV20-1,SADPGTGGYEQY
TRBJ1-6,TRBV5-1,ASSLDRGGDSPLH
TRBJ2-7,TRBV7-3,ASSHKVAGGLYEQY
TRBJ2-4,TRBV29-1,SVEDLVGQNIQY
TRBJ2-7,TRBV20-1,SAPLAGGKGEQY
TRBJ2-1,TRBV3-1,ASSHNPHGEQF
TRBJ2-1,TRBV19,ASSIFLGAGNEQF
TRBJ2-7,TRBV7-8,ASSSGTSGRAYEQY
TRBJ2-1,TRBV19,ASSTSTLNLNEQF
TRBJ2-6,TRBV6-1,ASLENSGANVLT
TRBJ1-6,TRBV6-1,ASVVGDHNSPLH
TRBJ2-1,TRBV6-2/TRBV6-3,ASSYPRHPRGGESYNEQF
TRBJ1-2,TRBV28,ASTPRTVYGYT
TRBJ1-2,TRBV11-3,ASSSMEDYGYT
TRBJ2-3,TRBV5-4,ASSLGVPSSTDTQY
TRBJ2-5,TRBV7-2,ASSLWARGEETQY
TRBJ2-1,TRBV18,ASSPVTGGAWNEQF
TRBJ2-1,TRBV6-1,ASSPRTSGSASNEQF
TRBJ1-1,TRBV7-9,ASSLGRGSMVYTEAF
TRBJ2-3,TRBV20-1,SARDGLGLDTQY
TRBJ1-1,TRBV28,ASNDGTEAF
TRBJ1-2,TRBV7-9,ASSPREGRGGYT
TRBJ1-5,TRBV12-5,ASGLVPPGYVNQPQH
TRBJ1-5,TRBV4-1,ASSRRSDNSNQPQH
TRBJ1-6,TRBV11-3,AGSLMQEPLH
TRBJ1-3,TRBV28,ASTWGQALGNTIY
TRBJ2-1,TRBV7-3,ASSLGGLAGSGEQF
TRBJ1-4,TRBV4-2,ASSQDPVHPEKLF
TRBJ2-3,TRBV5-4,ASTLDRGKSDTQY
TRBJ2-1,TRBV28,ASSQALAGGPLTFSFNEQF
TRBJ1-5,TRBV11-2,ASSTGIFNQPQH
TRBJ2-7,TRBV12-5,ASGLVLGQGLSYEQY
TRBJ1-5,TRBV6-1,ASRQGAYSNQPQH
TRBJ2-7,TRBV28,ASSLLGPGPHEQY
TRBJ2-2,TRBV19,ASRYRADTGELF
TRBJ2-7,TRBV2,ASRDTSGNMKGGSYEQY
TRBJ2-7,TRBV6-1,ASRNEAGHYEQY
TRBJ2-1,TRBV20-1,SARSREGVMDNEQF
TRBJ1-3,TRBV20-1,RAAGGSGNTIY
TRBJ1-1,TRBV27,ASSLSGQGRFSYTEAF
TRBJ2-7,TRBV28,ASSWTGGAYEQY